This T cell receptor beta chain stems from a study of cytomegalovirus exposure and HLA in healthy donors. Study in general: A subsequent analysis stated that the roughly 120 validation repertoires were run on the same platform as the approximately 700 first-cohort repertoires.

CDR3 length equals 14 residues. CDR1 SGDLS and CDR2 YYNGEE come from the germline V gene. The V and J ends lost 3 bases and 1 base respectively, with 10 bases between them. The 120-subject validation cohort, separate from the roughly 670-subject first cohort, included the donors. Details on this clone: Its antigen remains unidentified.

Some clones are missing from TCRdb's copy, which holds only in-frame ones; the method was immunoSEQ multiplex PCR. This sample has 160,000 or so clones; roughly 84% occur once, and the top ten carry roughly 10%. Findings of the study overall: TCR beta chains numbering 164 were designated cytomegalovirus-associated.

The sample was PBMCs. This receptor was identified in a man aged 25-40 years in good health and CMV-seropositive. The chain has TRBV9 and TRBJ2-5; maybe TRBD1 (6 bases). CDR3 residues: CASSAGHAQETQYF. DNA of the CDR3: TGTGCCAGCAGCGCGGGACACGCCCAAGAGACCCAGTACTTC. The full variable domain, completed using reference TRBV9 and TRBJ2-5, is DSGVTQTPKHLITATGQRVTLRCSPRSGDLSVYWYQQSLDQGLQFLIQYYNGEERAKGNILERFSAQQFPDLHSELNLSSLELGDSALYFCASSAGHAQETQYFGPGTRLLVL.